This entry lists 26 T cell receptor beta chains sequenced from one sample in a study of technical replicates of blood from several donors. Using immunoSEQ multiplex PCR, the repertoire was profiled, and TCRdb retains in-frame clones only, with some absent. The sample has just over 55,000 clones, roughly 95% seen once; the top ten hold 3.5% to 4.5%. The sample comprised PBMCs. The receptors here all came from a human donor in good health. Some clones in this sample may be carry-over from other donors' samples.

In DNA, the CDR3 is TGTGCCAGCAGCCGAGGAGGCGGGGCCCCCGGAGCCAAAAACATTCAGTACTTC. Translation: CASSRGGGAPGAKNIQYF. V usage is TRBV7-9 and J usage is TRBJ2-4; tentatively, D is TRBD2 (6 bases). Trimming pared 5 bases from V and 0 bases from J, leaving 20 bases between. CDR1 is SEHNR, CDR2 FQNEAQ, per germline (reference sequence). The CDR3 totals 18 residues.

The rearrangement links TRBV6-1 to TRBJ2-5; 9 nucleotides align to TRBD2. Germline values: CDR1 MNHNS, CDR2 SASEGT. The J segment lost 5 bases and the V segment lost 1 base, leaving 5 bases of the junction unmatched. There are 15 residues in the CDR3. The CDR3 loop is CASSEGRRGGETQYF. DNA for the CDR3: TGTGCCAGCAGTGAAGGGAGGCGGGGGGGTGAGACCCAGTACTTC.

In nucleotides, the CDR3 is TGTGCCAGCAGCTCGGGACTAGCGGGAGGAAACGAGCAGTTCTTC. This encodes CASSSGLAGGNEQFF. The rearrangement links TRBV7-3 to TRBJ2-1, with 15 bases matching TRBD2. The CDR3 runs 15 residues. J gave up 10 bases and V 4 bases, and 5 bases lay outside the gene matches. Per germline, CDR1 SGHTA and CDR2 FQGTGA. Variable domain in full (rest from reference TRBV7-3 and TRBJ2-1): GAGVSQTPSNKVTEKGKYVELRCDPISGHTALYWYRQSLGQGPEFLIYFQGTGAADDSGLPNDRFFAVRPEGSVSTLKIQRTERGDSAVYLCASSSGLAGGNEQFFGPGTRLTVL.

The J gene is TRBJ2-7, the V gene TRBV29-1; TRBD2 aligns across 11 bases. In germline, CDR1 is SQVTM, CDR2 ANQGSEA. J was trimmed by 6 bases and V by 1 base; bases with no gene match: 8. This CDR3 region has 15 residues. As DNA, the CDR3 is TGCAGCGTTGAAGGGGTTAGCGGGAGGGGCAGCGAGCAGTACTTC. Amino acid sequence: CSVEGVSGRGSEQYF.

The chain employs TRBV16 and TRBJ1-3; weak D call: TRBD1 (6 bases). With 0 bases removed from V and 2 bases from J, the gap between germline ends came to 8 bases. The CDR3 is 15 residues long. The germline V gene has CDR1 KGHSY and CDR2 FQNENV. The DNA for the CDR3 is TGTGCCAGCAGCCAATCGGGGGCTGCTGGAAACACCATATATTTT. It translates to CASSQSGAAGNTIYF.

The chain recombines TRBV29-1 with TRBJ2-3; 7 positions agree with TRBD2. Unmatched junction bases numbered 4, after V lost 0 bases and J lost 4 bases. The CDR3 totals 14 residues. Germline values: CDR1 SQVTM, CDR2 ANQGSEA. CDR3 sequence (DNA): TGCAGCGTTGAAGATATAGCGGGCGCAGATACGCAGTATTTT. Its translation is CSVEDIAGADTQYF.

The V call is TRBV2, the J call TRBJ2-7; no clear D gene. V gave up 6 bases and J gave up 3 bases, with 12 bases separating them. This CDR3 has 13 amino acids. Germline V CDR1 and CDR2: SNHLY, FYNNEI. Here the CDR3 reads CASSRTVLYEQYF. The CDR3 DNA follows: TGTGCCAGCAGCCGAACGGTGCTCTACGAGCAGTACTTC.

Concerning this clone: At one boundary the junction diverges from the germline segment, which might be a read error. The chain has TRBV10-3 and TRBJ2-4; 11 bases fit TRBD2. Germline CDR1 is ENHRY and CDR2 is SYGVKD. This CDR3 is 13 amino acids long. The CDR3 sequence is CAIRGTSGTGVTF. The CDR3 nucleotides read TGTGCCATCAGAGGGACTAGCGGAACAGGAGTTACTTTC.

The chain is built from TRBV6-5 and TRBJ2-3, with D tentatively TRBD2 (5 bases). Trimming took 6 bases from V and 4 from J, leaving 14 bases between them. There are 14 residues in the CDR3. Looked up from germline, CDR1 is MNHEY and CDR2 is SVGAGI. The CDR3 region has the DNA TGTGCCAGCAGGGGCGAGGGCCTCGCAGATACGCAGTATTTT. It specifies CASRGEGLADTQYF.

This clone was seen a single time. This chain links TRBV7-9 with TRBJ2-5, with D perhaps TRBD1 (6 bases). From germline, CDR1 is SEHNR and CDR2 FQNEAQ (reference sequence). The CDR3 runs to 14 residues. Trimming removed 10 bases from V and 5 bases from J, with 20 bases in between. Here the CDR3 DNA reads TGTGCCACACTAACTGGGGGCGCGGAGGAGACCCAGTACTTC. Protein product: CATLTGGAEETQYF.

V usage is TRBV19 and J usage is TRBJ1-2, with 7 nucleotides matching TRBD1. Germline V gives CDR1 LNHDA, CDR2 SQIVND (reference sequence). The CDR3 is 12 residues long. The V segment lost 4 bases and the J segment 8 bases; nucleotides outside the gene matches: 4. The CDR3 sequence is CASSNRGEGYTF. The CDR3 coding sequence is TGTGCCAGTAGTAACAGGGGAGAAGGCTACACCTTC.

V usage is TRBV10-3 and J usage is TRBJ2-2; the match to TRBD2 covers 15 bases. Germline assignment: CDR1 ENHRY and CDR2 SYGVKD. This CDR3 is built from 14 residues. V lost 11 bases and J lost 8; bases outside the gene matches: 6. CDR3 DNA: TGTGCCCTTGGACTAGCGGGAGGGCCGGGGGAGCTGTTTTTT. It codes for CALGLAGGPGELFF.

The rearrangement joins TRBV5-1 to TRBJ2-3; 8 nucleotides align to TRBD2. V trimming: 3 bases; J trimming: 5 bases; junction bases outside the gene matches: 8. Germline V CDR1 and CDR2: SGHRS, YFSETQ. CDR3 size: 15 residues. CDR3 in amino acids: CASSSGGASIDTQYF. The CDR3 DNA reads TGCGCCAGCAGCTCCGGGGGGGCCTCAATAGATACGCAGTATTTT.

The J gene is TRBJ1-2, the V gene TRBV4-3; unclear D gene. In germline, CDR1 is LGHNA, CDR2 YSLEER. Trimming stripped 0 bases from V and 4 bases from J, with 21 bases between. The length of the CDR3 is 18 residues. The CDR3 loop reads CASSQDLHLRAPPYGYTF. CDR3 sequence (DNA): TGCGCCAGCAGCCAAGATCTCCATCTTAGAGCTCCCCCCTATGGCTACACCTTC.

This chain uses TRBV29-1 with TRBJ2-7, with D unclear. Deletions cut 7 bases from V and 0 bases from J, with 13 bases between. The CDR3 totals 13 residues. The germline V gene encodes CDR1 SQVTM and CDR2 ANQGSEA. Written as DNA, the CDR3 is TGCAGCGCGTCAACCGGGTTCTCCTACGAGCAGTACTTC. It specifies CSASTGFSYEQYF.

The rearrangement links TRBV7-3 to TRBJ2-2; 7 nucleotides line up with TRBD1. The junction had 0 bases not matched to a gene; V was cut back by 1 base and J by 1 base. The CDR3 has 15 residues. The germline CDR1 and CDR2 sequences are SGHTA and FQGTGA. CDR3 nucleotides: TGTGCCAGCAGCTTAAGGACAGGGAACACCGGGGAGCTGTTTTTT. This translates into CASSLRTGNTGELFF.

The chain recombines TRBV10-3 with TRBJ1-1; TRBD1 agrees at 7 bases. Germline V gene lookup returns CDR1 ENHRY and CDR2 SYGVKD. The CDR3 extends over 17 amino acids. V was clipped by 3 bases and J by 0 bases; unmatched bases: 10. CDR3 residues: CAISDLRGQSMNTEAFF. The CDR3 DNA is TGTGCCATCAGTGATCTCAGGGGACAGTCGATGAACACTGAAGCTTTCTTT.

This sequence joins TRBV30 and TRBJ2-1; TRBD2 agrees at 10 bases. The J segment lost 6 bases and the V segment lost 4 bases, leaving 6 bases of the junction unmatched. Germline V CDR1 and CDR2: GTSNPN, SVGIG (reference sequence). This CDR3 has 14 amino acids. In DNA form, the CDR3 reads TGTGCCTGGACTAGCGGGAGTATCAGCAATGAGCAGTTCTTC. It is translated as CAWTSGSISNEQFF.

CDR3 DNA sequence: TGTGCCAGCAGCTTAGGGCAGGGGGCCAATGGCTACACCTTC. Translated: CASSLGQGANGYTF. V gene TRBV7-2 combines with J gene TRBJ1-2; 8 bases map to TRBD1. With V trimmed by 1 base and J by 6 bases, 4 bases remained unmatched. Per germline, CDR1 SGHTA and CDR2 FQGNSA. The CDR3 spans 14 residues.

V usage is TRBV6-1 and J usage is TRBJ2-5, with 15 bases aligning to TRBD2. This CDR3 region has 19 residues. The V gene end was trimmed by 4 bases and the J gene end by 7 bases; junction bases not matched to a gene: 16. From germline, CDR1 is MNHNS and CDR2 SASEGT. The CDR3 protein is CASSAKGGLAGGFGGTQYF. The CDR3 DNA follows: TGTGCCAGCAGTGCCAAGGGGGGACTAGCGGGGGGATTCGGAGGGACCCAGTACTTC.

The chain joins TRBV25-1 to TRBJ2-5; maybe TRBD1 (6 bases). The length of the CDR3 is 11 residues. Germline assignment: CDR1 MGHDK and CDR2 SYGVNS. V was pared by 5 bases and J by 5 bases, with 6 bases between. Written as DNA, the CDR3 is TGTGCCAGCAGTAGGGGGGAGACCCAGTACTTC. Translation: CASSRGETQYF.

V usage is TRBV7-9 and J usage is TRBJ2-7; maybe TRBD1 (6 bases). This CDR3 is 14 amino acids long. Trimming stripped 5 bases from V and 3 bases from J, with 14 bases between. Per the germline V gene, CDR1 is SEHNR and CDR2 is FQNEAQ (reference sequence). The CDR3: CASSARDKSYEQYF. CDR3 coding DNA: TGTGCCAGCAGCGCCCGGGACAAAAGCTACGAGCAGTACTTC.

V usage is TRBV29-1 and J usage is TRBJ1-3; 7 nucleotides match TRBD1. V was pared by 4 bases and J by 1 base, with 4 bases of the junction left unmatched. CDR1 is SQVTM, CDR2 ANQGSEA, per germline. The CDR3 is made up of 14 amino acids. CDR3 sequence reads: CSVADRYSGNTIYF. The CDR3 region has the DNA TGCAGCGTTGCGGACAGGTATTCTGGAAACACCATATATTTT.

The chain links TRBV5-1 to TRBJ2-7, with D perhaps TRBD1 (5 bases). V was trimmed by 4 bases and J by 5 bases, leaving 19 bases between them. Germline assignment: CDR1 SGHRS and CDR2 YFSETQ. The CDR3 contains 15 residues. The CDR3 DNA reads TGCGCCAGCAGCCCGCTCGAGGCAGGGAACAACGAGCAGTACTTC. Protein: CASSPLEAGNNEQYF.

The chain has TRBV5-1 and TRBJ1-4; D is possibly TRBD1 (6 bases). Germline V gene sequence: CDR1 SGHRS, CDR2 YFSETQ. V was pared by 4 bases and J by 7 bases, with 17 bases between. The CDR3 is made up of 15 amino acids. The CDR3 sequence: CASSQETGRGEKLFF. The CDR3 nucleotides read TGCGCCAGCAGCCAAGAGACAGGTCGGGGTGAAAAACTGTTTTTT.

The chain is built from TRBV19 and TRBJ1-1; possible D gene TRBD1, 5 bases. This CDR3 region has 12 residues. V was pared by 9 bases and J by 9 bases, with 17 bases between. Germline CDR1 reads LNHDA; CDR2 reads SQIVND (reference sequence). CDR3 in DNA: TGTGCCAGCAGTCCCCAAGACAGTAAAGCTTTCTTT. Protein sequence: CASSPQDSKAFF.